A selection of T cell receptor beta chains follows, all from one sample in a study of blood T cell repertoires in COVID-19. Assay used: immunoSEQ multiplex PCR; TCRdb lists only in-frame clones, some missing. The table has approximately 200,000 clones, approximately 86% seen once. Sequences were obtained from peripheral blood. Receptors were obtained from a woman younger than 45 with active or convalescent COVID-19. The CDR3 runs from the conserved cysteine through the conserved F or W. D genes are given only for firm matches. Size tells how often a clone was seen (once, few, many) or the class of an expanded clone, and some rows leave it out.

J gene | V gene | D gene | clone size | CDR3 protein | CDR3 DNA
TRBJ1-1 | TRBV5-1 | NA | NA | CASSPRGGDTEAFF | TGCGCCAGCAGCCCCCGAGGGGGGGACACTGAAGCTTTCTTT
TRBJ2-7 | TRBV25-1 | TRBD2 | NA | CASSGASGRRSSYEQYF | TGTGCCAGCAGTGGGGCTAGCGGGAGAAGATCCTCCTACGAGCAGTACTTC
TRBJ2-3 | TRBV28 | TRBD2 | NA | CASSSGLAGMVKYF | TGTGCCAGCAGTTCGGGACTAGCGGGAATGGTAAAGTATTTT
TRBJ1-2 | TRBV10-3 | TRBD1 | few | CAISELGQGGRDYGYTF | TGTGCCATCAGTGAGTTGGGACAGGGGGGACGAGACTATGGCTACACCTTC
TRBJ2-3 | TRBV11-2 | NA | NA | CASSLGFQTPTDTQYF | TGTGCCAGCAGCTTAGGATTCCAAACACCCACAGATACGCAGTATTTT
TRBJ2-7 | TRBV30 | TRBD1 | NA | CAWSGTTGTYEQYF | TGTGCCTGGAGTGGGACGACAGGGACCTACGAGCAGTACTTC
TRBJ2-3 | TRBV9 | NA | NA | CASSVDGPPQLDTQYF | TGTGCCAGCAGCGTAGACGGTCCGCCTCAACTGGATACGCAGTATTTT
TRBJ1-2 | TRBV11-3 | TRBD1 | NA | CASSSKQGSLVYGYTF | TGTGCCAGCAGCTCTAAACAGGGGAGTCTGGTGTACGGCTACACCTTC
TRBJ1-2 | TRBV11-2 | NA | NA | CASSLMLSVRGWNYGYTF | TGTGCCAGCAGCTTAATGCTTTCGGTCAGGGGTTGGAACTATGGCTACACCTTC
TRBJ1-4 | TRBV28 | TRBD1 | NA | CASRGSLGTESSTNEKLFF | TGTGCCAGCAGAGGGAGCTTGGGGACAGAGAGTTCAACTAATGAAAAACTGTTTTTT
TRBJ2-3 | TRBV4-1 | TRBD1 | NA | CASSPVGTGADTQYF | TGCGCCAGCAGCCCCGTGGGGACAGGGGCAGATACGCAGTATTTT
TRBJ2-1 | TRBV27 | TRBD2 | NA | CASSPRTSPALDNEQFF | TGTGCCAGCAGTCCCCGGACTAGTCCCGCTCTTGACAATGAGCAGTTCTTC
TRBJ1-5 | TRBV30 | NA | NA | CAWSRGRNQPQHF | TGTGCCTGGTCCAGGGGACGTAATCAGCCCCAGCATTTT
TRBJ2-7 | TRBV5-6 | NA | NA | CASSFRARGFYEQYF | TGTGCCAGCAGCTTCAGGGCAAGGGGGTTTTACGAGCAGTACTTC
TRBJ1-1 | TRBV4-2 | TRBD1 | NA | CASSPRDSANTEAFF | TGTGCCAGCAGCCCGAGGGACAGCGCTAACACTGAAGCTTTCTTT
TRBJ2-3 | TRBV11-2 | NA | once | CASRGGTDTQYF | TGTGCCAGCAGAGGGGGCACAGATACGCAGTATTTT
TRBJ2-7 | TRBV2 | TRBD1 | NA | CASRKGQGNYEQYF | TGTGCCAGCAGGAAGGGACAGGGTAATTACGAGCAGTACTTC
TRBJ2-1 | TRBV15 | TRBD2 | NA | CATSRGGWEGQFF | TGTGCCACCAGCAGAGGAGGCTGGGAGGGGCAGTTCTTC
TRBJ2-1 | TRBV28 | NA | NA | CASSYQQGQSEQFF | TGTGCCAGCAGTTATCAACAGGGTCAGAGTGAGCAGTTCTTC
TRBJ2-7 | TRBV3-1/TRBV3-2 | NA | once | CASSQVGGFEQYF | TGTGCCAGCAGCCAAGTGGGAGGCTTCGAGCAGTACTTC
TRBJ2-7 | TRBV21-1 | NA | NA | CASSHNERVSPSSYEQYF | TGTGCCAGCAGTCACAACGAGAGGGTATCCCCTTCCTCCTACGAGCAGTACTTC
TRBJ1-1 | TRBV19 | TRBD1 | few | CASSILQGARNTEAFF | TGTGCCAGTAGTATTCTGCAGGGGGCAAGGAACACTGAAGCTTTCTTT
TRBJ1-3 | TRBV5-1 | NA | NA | CASSLGAFTGNTIYF | TGCGCCAGCAGCTTGGGCGCCTTCACTGGAAACACCATATATTTT
TRBJ2-7 | TRBV6-5 | NA | once | CASQASENYEQYF | TGTGCCTCACAGGCTAGCGAGAACTACGAGCAGTACTTC
TRBJ1-2 | TRBV20-1 | NA | NA | CSASFNGYTF | TGCAGTGCCTCGTTTAATGGCTACACCTTC
TRBJ2-7 | TRBV7-9 | NA | NA | CASSSEGGSSYEQYF | TGTGCCAGCAGCTCGGAGGGGGGGAGCTCCTACGAGCAGTACTTC
TRBJ2-2 | TRBV15 | TRBD1 | NA | CATSRPTGGRTGELFF | TGTGCCACCAGCAGACCAACAGGGGGGCGAACCGGGGAGCTGTTTTTT
TRBJ1-1 | TRBV19 | NA | NA | CASSWTALNTEAFF | TGTGCCAGTAGTTGGACAGCCTTGAACACTGAAGCTTTCTTT
TRBJ1-5 | TRBV19 | TRBD1 | NA | CASSMTGDQPQHF | TGTGCCAGTAGTATGACAGGGGATCAGCCCCAGCATTTT
TRBJ1-2 | TRBV28 | TRBD1 | NA | CASSWGTGIYGYTF | TGTGCCAGCAGTTGGGGGACAGGGATTTATGGCTACACCTTC
TRBJ1-5 | TRBV6-6 | NA | NA | CASRPGQGNQPQHF | TGTGCCAGCAGACCCGGCCAGGGCAATCAGCCCCAGCATTTT
TRBJ2-7 | TRBV7-9 | NA | NA | CASSRDFLYEQYF | TGTGCCAGCAGTCGGGACTTCCTGTACGAGCAGTACTTC
TRBJ1-1 | TRBV19 | TRBD1 | NA | CASSIGWRDRGNTEAFF | TGTGCCAGTAGTATTGGGTGGCGGGACAGGGGGAACACTGAAGCTTTCTTT
TRBJ1-5 | TRBV6-5 | TRBD1 | NA | CASSYGTGGHQPQHF | TGTGCCAGCAGTTACGGAACAGGGGGCCATCAGCCCCAGCATTTT
TRBJ2-1 | TRBV2 | NA | NA | CASRWTAYNEQFF | TGTGCCAGCAGGTGGACAGCATACAATGAGCAGTTCTTC
TRBJ2-1 | TRBV3-1/TRBV3-2 | NA | NA | CASSQDPSSYNEQFF | TGTGCCAGCAGCCAAGATCCGAGCTCCTACAATGAGCAGTTCTTC
TRBJ1-2 | TRBV10-3 | TRBD1 | NA | CAISAELVWGQGAGYTF | TGTGCCATCAGTGCAGAGTTGGTTTGGGGACAGGGAGCTGGCTACACCTTC
TRBJ2-3 | TRBV7-2 | NA | NA | CASSLTGPDTQYF | TGTGCCAGCAGCTTAACAGGGCCAGATACGCAGTATTTT
TRBJ1-1 | TRBV11-3 | TRBD1 | NA | CASSQTGENTEAFF | TGTGCCAGCAGCCAGACAGGGGAGAACACTGAAGCTTTCTTT
TRBJ1-1 | TRBV18 | NA | NA | CASSSETGGSYEAFF | TGTGCCAGCTCGTCAGAAACCGGGGGGTCTTATGAAGCTTTCTTT
TRBJ2-7 | TRBV4-1 | TRBD2 | NA | CASSQDRLGLAGVDEQYF | TGCGCCAGCAGCCAAGATCGCCTCGGACTAGCGGGAGTTGACGAGCAGTACTTC
TRBJ1-1 | TRBV5-1 | TRBD1 | NA | CASSLAGTATTEAFF | TGCGCCAGCAGCTTGGCCGGGACAGCAACAACTGAAGCTTTCTTT
TRBJ2-3 | TRBV19 | TRBD2 | NA | CASSTSGSSTDTQYF | TGTGCCAGTAGTACTAGCGGATCTAGCACAGATACGCAGTATTTT